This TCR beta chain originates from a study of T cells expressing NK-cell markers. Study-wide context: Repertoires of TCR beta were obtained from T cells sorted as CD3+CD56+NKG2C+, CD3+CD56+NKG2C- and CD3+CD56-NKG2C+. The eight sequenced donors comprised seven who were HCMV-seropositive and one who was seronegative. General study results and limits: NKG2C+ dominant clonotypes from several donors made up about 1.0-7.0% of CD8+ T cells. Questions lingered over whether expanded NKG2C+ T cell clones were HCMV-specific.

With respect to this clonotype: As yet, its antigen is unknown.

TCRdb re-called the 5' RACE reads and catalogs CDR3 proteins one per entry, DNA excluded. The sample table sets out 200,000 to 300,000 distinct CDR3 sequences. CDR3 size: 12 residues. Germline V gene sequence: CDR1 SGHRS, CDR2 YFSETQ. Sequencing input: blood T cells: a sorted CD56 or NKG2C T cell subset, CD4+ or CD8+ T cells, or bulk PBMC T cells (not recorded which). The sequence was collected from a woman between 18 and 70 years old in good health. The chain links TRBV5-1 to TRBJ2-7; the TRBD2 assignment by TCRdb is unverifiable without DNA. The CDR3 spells CASKLAGDEQYF. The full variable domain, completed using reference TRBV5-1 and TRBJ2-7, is KAGVTQTPRYLIKTRGQQVTLSCSPISGHRSVSWYQQTPGQGLQFLFEYFSETQRNKGNFPGRFSGRQFSNSRSEMNVSTLELGDSALYLCASKLAGDEQYFGPGTRLTVT.